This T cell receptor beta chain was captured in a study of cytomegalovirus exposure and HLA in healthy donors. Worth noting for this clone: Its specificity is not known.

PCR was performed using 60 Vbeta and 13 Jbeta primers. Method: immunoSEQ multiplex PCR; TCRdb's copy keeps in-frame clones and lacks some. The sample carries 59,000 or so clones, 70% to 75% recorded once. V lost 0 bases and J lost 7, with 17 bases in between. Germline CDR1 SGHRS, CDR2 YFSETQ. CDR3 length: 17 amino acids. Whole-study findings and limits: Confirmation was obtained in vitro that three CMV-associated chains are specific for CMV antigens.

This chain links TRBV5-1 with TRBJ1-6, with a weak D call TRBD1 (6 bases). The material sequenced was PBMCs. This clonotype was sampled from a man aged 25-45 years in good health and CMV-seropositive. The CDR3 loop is CASSLDQQGGLNSPLHF. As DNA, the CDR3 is TGCGCCAGCAGCTTGGATCAACAGGGAGGGTTGAATTCACCCCTCCACTTT.